The 8 T cell receptor beta chains reported below all come from one sample, sequenced in a study of shared T cell receptors in the human thymus. The protocol was immunoSEQ multiplex PCR, while the TCRdb copy is restricted to in-frame clones and leaves out a portion. Of roughly 700,000 clones listed, approximately 88% are singletons. These same records also appear under a second study, on human thymus T cells.

Sequences were obtained from thymocytes. The receptor source for this set is a boy under two years old with a congenital heart defect.

The chain links TRBV5-1 to TRBJ2-1, with 8 bases matching TRBD2. The CDR3 contains 15 residues. V gave up 3 bases and J gave up 6 bases; unmatched junction bases: 8. Germline-derived CDR1 and CDR2 are SGHRS and YFSETQ. CDR3 amino acids: CASSSSGSHINEQFF. CDR3 DNA sequence: TGCGCCAGCAGCTCAAGCGGGAGTCATATCAATGAGCAGTTCTTC.

V usage is TRBV27 and J usage is TRBJ2-7, with D possibly matching TRBD1 (6 bases). The V and J ends lost 5 bases and 6 bases respectively, with 11 bases between them. Looked up from germline, CDR1 is MNHEY and CDR2 is SMNVEV (reference sequence). The length of the CDR3 is 12 residues. The CDR3 reads CASSPIGGEQYF. The CDR3 region has the DNA TGTGCCAGCAGTCCGATAGGGGGCGAGCAGTACTTC.

The chain is built from TRBV4-3 and TRBJ2-1; 9 bases align to TRBD2. V trimming: 1 base; J trimming: 7 bases; junction bases outside the gene matches: 11. Germline lookup yields CDR1 LGHNA and CDR2 YSLEER. The CDR3 consists of 17 residues. The CDR3 DNA reads as TGCGCCAGCAGCCAAGGCGGCGGGGCGGGAGGGAAGAATGAGCAGTTCTTC. This sequence encodes CASSQGGGAGGKNEQFF.

In its sample, this clone was seen once. This rearrangement joins TRBV21-1 to TRBJ1-5; the table's D call, TRBD1, has no DNA check behind it. TRBV21-1 counts as a pseudogene. The CDR3 is made up of 14 amino acids. In DNA, the CDR3 is TGTGCCAGCAGCTGGACAGGGTTAGTTAAGCCCCAGCATTTT. Its translation: CASSWTGLVKPQHF.

V and J are TRBV6-4 and TRBJ2-2, with 10 positions matching TRBD2. The CDR3 runs 19 residues. Germline CDR1 and CDR2: MRHNA and SNTAGT. The V gene end was trimmed by 3 bases and the J gene end by 0 bases; junction bases not matched to a gene: 10. The CDR3 DNA sequence: TGTGCCAGCAGTGAATCCCCAACTAGCGGGAAGACGAACACCGGGGAGCTGTTTTTT. Its translation: CASSESPTSGKTNTGELFF.

V is TRBV2 and J is TRBJ2-2; TRBD2 agrees at 11 bases. Trimming cost V 6 bases and J 6 bases; bases outside gene matches: 9. Germline V CDR1 and CDR2: SNHLY, FYNNEI. There are 16 residues in the CDR3. The CDR3 is CASSHLAGGLPGELFF. The CDR3 bases are TGTGCCAGCAGCCACCTAGCGGGAGGACTCCCCGGGGAGCTGTTTTTT.

The chain employs TRBV6-5 and TRBJ2-7; possible D gene TRBD2, 5 bases. This CDR3 contains 13 residues. V was clipped by 2 bases and J by 5 bases, with 10 bases between them. Looked up from germline, CDR1 is MNHEY and CDR2 is SVGAGI. The CDR3 coding sequence is TGTGCCAGCAGTTACGAGGGTAGTCACGAGCAGTACTTC. It encodes CASSYEGSHEQYF.

The chain joins TRBV7-2 to TRBJ2-7; D is possibly TRBD2 (6 bases). Germline lookup yields CDR1 SGHTA and CDR2 FQGNSA. V dropped 1 base and J dropped 2 bases, with 21 bases sitting between them. This CDR3 region has 18 residues. The CDR3: CASSLGVVLGGPPYEQYF. CDR3 nucleotides: TGTGCCAGCAGCTTAGGGGTAGTATTGGGGGGACCCCCCTACGAGCAGTACTTC. The variable domain in full, with the rest retrieved from reference TRBV7-2 and TRBJ2-7, is GAGVSQSPSNKVTEKGKDVELRCDPISGHTALYWYRQSLGQGLEFLIYFQGNSAPDKSGLPSDRFSAERTGGSVSTLTIQRTQQEDSAVYLCASSLGVVLGGPPYEQYFGPGTRLTVT.